The next 11 T cell receptor beta chains were all read from a single sample in a study of T cell repertoires in cytomegalovirus infection. A single record per CDR3 protein comes from TCRdb applying MiXCR to the reads. This sample yields some 200,000 distinct CDR3 sequences, of which 9.5% are seen a single time; around 4.4% belongs to the top ten. The source material was PBMCs. The receptors stem from a human donor in good health (CMV status not recorded). Some clones in this sample may be carry-over from other donors' samples.

This clonotype was counted at least ten times. The rearrangement joins TRBV6-2 or TRBV6-3 to TRBJ2-1; 14 bases agree with TRBD2. The trim removed 6 bases at V and 4 bases at J, leaving 11 bases unmatched. Germline loops: CDR1 MNHEY, CDR2 SVGEGT. The CDR3 length is 18 residues. The CDR3 spells CASSLQTRLAGGYNEQFF. The CDR3 nucleotides are TGTGCCAGCAGCCTACAAACCAGACTAGCGGGAGGGTACAATGAGCAGTTCTTC.

This clonotype came up many times. This chain links TRBV18 with TRBJ2-1, with D perhaps matching TRBD2 (6 bases). This CDR3 comprises 17 residues. The V gene lost 3 bases and the J gene lost 7 bases, with 22 bases spanning the gap. The germline V gene has CDR1 KGHSH and CDR2 LQKENI. The CDR3 reads CASSPPITSPGWNEQFF. In DNA, the CDR3 is TGTGCCAGCTCACCGCCCATAACTAGCCCGGGATGGAATGAGCAGTTCTTC.

This clonotype was counted ten times or more. The chain employs TRBV6-2 or TRBV6-3 and TRBJ2-1; TRBD2 matches at 14 bases. The CDR3 spans 16 residues. Germline CDR1 MNHEY, CDR2 SVGEGT. J lost 10 bases, V lost 4 bases, and 9 bases had no gene match. In nucleotides, the CDR3 is TGTGCCAGCAGTTCCTTGACTAGCGGGGGGGCTGGAGAGCAGTTCTTC. This codes for CASSSLTSGGAGEQFF.

The chain recombines TRBV19 with TRBJ1-1; D gene ambiguous. Germline CDR1 and CDR2: LNHDA and SQIVND (reference sequence). CDR3 length: 13 amino acids. The V end lost 5 bases, the J end lost 4 bases, and 11 bases lay between the germline ends. CDR3 nucleotide sequence: TGTGCCAGTAGTGTCCTAGGGTTCACTGAAGCTTTCTTT. It translates to CASSVLGFTEAFF.

Many counts were recorded for this clonotype. The chain recombines TRBV11-2 with TRBJ2-5, with 7 bases matching TRBD2. Germline assignment: CDR1 SGHAT and CDR2 FQNNGV. The CDR3 sequence is 14 residues long. J was trimmed by 5 bases and V by 1 base; bases with no gene match: 4. The CDR3 DNA sequence: TGTGCCAGCAGCTTAGGAGCGGGGAGGGAGACCCAGTACTTC. Its protein product is CASSLGAGRETQYF.

This clonotype turned up a few times. The V and J genes are TRBV7-2 and TRBJ1-5, with a tentative D call TRBD1 (5 bases). The CDR3 loop spans 16 amino acids. The germline CDR1 and CDR2 sequences are SGHTA and FQGNSA. V was trimmed by 5 bases and J by 7 bases, leaving 21 bases between them. In DNA form, the CDR3 reads TGTGCCAGCAGCCCATGGACGGCGATGGGGGGACAGCCCCAGCATTTT. It is translated as CASSPWTAMGGQPQHF.

The gene calls are TRBV14 and TRBJ2-5; D is unresolved. CDR1 is SGHDN, CDR2 FVKESK, per germline. V was cut by 3 bases and J by 7 bases, with 12 bases left in between. The CDR3 length is 13 residues. The CDR3 nucleotides are TGTGCCAGCAGCCATGAAAGGTCGGGGACCCAGTACTTC. Its translation: CASSHERSGTQYF.

This clonotype occurred many times. The V gene is TRBV7-2, the J gene TRBJ1-1; 8 nucleotides line up with TRBD1. The V segment lost 4 bases and the J segment 3 bases; nucleotides outside the gene matches: 1. Germline values: CDR1 SGHTA, CDR2 FQGNSA. The CDR3 loop spans 13 amino acids. For the CDR3, the DNA is TGTGCCAGCAGCTCGGACAGGGACACTGAAGCTTTCTTT. It translates to CASSSDRDTEAFF.

The chain combines TRBV2 with TRBJ2-1, with unresolved D. Germline assignment: CDR1 SNHLY and CDR2 FYNNEI. CDR3 size: 12 residues. Trimming cost V 6 bases and J 7 bases, with 10 bases left between them. The DNA for the CDR3 is TGTGCCAGCAGCCCTTCATTTAATGAGCAGTTCTTC. It is translated as CASSPSFNEQFF.

In this sample, this clonotype turned up many times. The genes are TRBV12-5 and TRBJ2-1, with 7 bases aligning to TRBD2. The trim removed 2 bases at V and 9 bases at J, leaving 1 base unmatched. Germline loops: CDR1 LGHNT, CDR2 FRNRAP. The length of the CDR3 is 12 residues. CDR3 in amino acids: CASGLSGGEQFF. Written as DNA, the CDR3 is TGTGCTAGTGGTTTGTCGGGGGGTGAGCAGTTCTTC.

This clonotype was detected many times. The DNA of the CDR3 is TGTGCCAGCAGCCCGACTAGCGGGGGGGCCGTAGCCAAAAACATTCAGTACTTC. Its protein is CASSPTSGGAVAKNIQYF. The V gene is TRBV7-2, the J gene TRBJ2-4, with 14 bases that match TRBD2. Germline CDR1 SGHTA, CDR2 FQGNSA. With V trimmed by 5 bases and J by 0 bases, 6 bases remained unmatched. The CDR3 length is 18 residues.